Presented here are 8 T cell receptor beta chains from one specimen sequenced in a study of human T cells and chemical hapten exposure. TCRdb independently ran MiXCR on the RACE reads; one entry per CDR3 protein. The table shows approximately 74,000 distinct CDR3 sequences, with around 30% occurring only once. The time point is: patch test 1, 2 weeks after DPC sensitization. Treatment of the sample: therapeutic diphenylcyclopropenone sensitization with weekly scalp DPC. Sample: whole blood, taken in connection with sensitization to the hapten diphenylcyclopropenone (DPC). These receptors were obtained from a man aged 40-55 years with alopecia areata. Some clones in this sample may be carry-over from other donors' samples.

The chain joins TRBV9 to TRBJ2-3, with 9 bases identical to TRBD2. The CDR3 is 15 amino acids. The V segment lost 3 bases and the J segment 2 bases; nucleotides outside the gene matches: 4. CDR1 and CDR2 from the germline V gene are SGDLS and YYNGEE. The DNA for the CDR3 is TGTGCCAGCAGCGAGGGGACTAGCAACACAGATACGCAGTATTTT. Protein: CASSEGTSNTDTQYF.

The J gene is TRBJ1-1, the V gene TRBV29-1; no firm D call. Trimming took 6 bases from V and 5 from J, leaving 10 bases between them. This CDR3 has 11 residues. Germline V gives CDR1 SQVTM, CDR2 ANQGSEA. For the CDR3, the DNA is TGCAGCGTGAGGGTATGGACTGAAGCTTTCTTT. Protein: CSVRVWTEAFF.

About this clonotype: A read error is likely, as this CDR3 ends without the conserved phenylalanine or tryptophan. The rearrangement links TRBV6-2 or TRBV6-3 to TRBJ2-2; 8 nucleotides line up with TRBD1. The CDR3 loop spans 16 amino acids. From germline, CDR1 is MNHEY and CDR2 SVGEGT. V lost 2 bases to trimming and J lost 4 bases; unmatched junction nucleotides: 6. CDR3 in DNA: TGTGCCAGCAGTTACCTAGGACAGGGTGGCACCGGGGAGCTGTTTTCT. Its protein product is CASSYLGQGGTGELFS.

This clonotype was seen only a few times. The V call is TRBV27, the J call TRBJ2-3, with no clear D. The CDR3 length is 15 residues. Germline V gene sequence: CDR1 MNHEY, CDR2 SMNVEV (reference sequence). The germline V and J ends were trimmed by 3 bases and 4 bases, with 14 bases remaining between them. This CDR3 is CASSLKVKGPDTQYF. DNA for the CDR3: TGTGCCAGCAGTTTGAAAGTGAAAGGGCCAGATACGCAGTATTTT.

DNA of the CDR3: TGCAGTGCTAGGGGCCCGGGACAGGGGTTTGTAGCGAACACCGGGGAGCTGTTTTTT. Translation gives CSARGPGQGFVANTGELFF. The chain couples TRBV20-1 to TRBJ2-2; 10 nucleotides match TRBD1. This CDR3 comprises 19 residues. Germline V gene data show CDR1 as DFQATT and CDR2 as SNEGSKA (reference sequence). V shed 3 bases, J shed 0 bases, and the junction held 13 bases outside the gene matches.

This clonotype has just a few counts. The rearrangement links TRBV2 to TRBJ1-2, with D possibly TRBD1 on 5 matching bases. Trimming left V 1 base short and J 2 bases short, with 11 bases between. CDR1 is SNHLY, CDR2 FYNNEI, per germline. This CDR3 contains 15 residues. The CDR3 coding sequence is TGTGCCAGCAGTGAAGGGGCAGGGAGAAACTATGGCTACACCTTC. Translating it yields CASSEGAGRNYGYTF.

The CDR3 DNA reads as TGTGCCAGCTCAATGGGACCGTTCTACGAGCAGTACTTC. Translated: CASSMGPFYEQYF. The genes are TRBV12-3 or TRBV12-4 and TRBJ2-7, with D perhaps TRBD1 or TRBD2 (5 bases each). The V end was cut by 8 bases, the J end by 3 bases, with 14 bases between. This CDR3 is 13 amino acids long.

The chain combines TRBV27 with TRBJ2-7, with D possibly TRBD1 on 5 matching bases. The CDR3 totals 13 residues. V lost 6 bases to trimming and J lost 0 bases, with 9 bases between them. Germline V CDR1 and CDR2: MNHEY, SMNVEV (reference sequence). Here the CDR3 DNA reads TGTGCCAGCAGGCGACAGAGCTCCTACGAGCAGTACTTC. Protein sequence: CASRRQSSYEQYF.